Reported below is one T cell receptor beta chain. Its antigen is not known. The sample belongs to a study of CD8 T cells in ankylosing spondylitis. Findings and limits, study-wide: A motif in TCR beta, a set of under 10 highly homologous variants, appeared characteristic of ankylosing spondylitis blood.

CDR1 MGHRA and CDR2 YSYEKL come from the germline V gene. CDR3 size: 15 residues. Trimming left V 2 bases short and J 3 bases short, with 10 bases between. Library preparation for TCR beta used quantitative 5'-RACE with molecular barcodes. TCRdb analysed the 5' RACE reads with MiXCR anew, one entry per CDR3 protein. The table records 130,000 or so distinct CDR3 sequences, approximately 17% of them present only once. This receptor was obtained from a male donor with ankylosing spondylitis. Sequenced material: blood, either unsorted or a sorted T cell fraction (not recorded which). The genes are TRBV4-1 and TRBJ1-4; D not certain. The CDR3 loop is CASSQHSKPNEKLFF. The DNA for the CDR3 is TGCGCCAGCAGCCAACACAGTAAGCCTAATGAAAAACTGTTTTTT.